This T cell receptor beta chain stems from a study of blood T cells in healthy people across ages. Overall study findings and caveats: Long-lived donors exceeded aged donors in naive CD4+ cells and diversity. Naive and antigen-experienced cells could not be conclusively compared, given unsorted PBMCs.

This clonotype turned up a few times. Its antigen is as yet unknown. This may stem from a read error, because a much larger clone lies one nucleotide away. Germline-derived CDR1 and CDR2 are SQVTM and ANQGSEA. This CDR3 is built from 11 residues. The V end lost 7 bases, the J end lost 7 bases, and 14 bases lay between the germline ends. Alongside a J-beta primer mix, a sample-barcoded 5' primer served in a second PCR lasting 7 to 11 cycles. Each of the cDNA molecules was tagged by a template-switch adaptor with 12 random nucleotides. Using its own MiXCR run on the 5' RACE reads, TCRdb lists one record per CDR3 protein. This sample has approximately 400,000 distinct CDR3 sequences, with roughly half found just once.

The receptor was derived from a man aged 55 to 69 in good health. The material sequenced was blood. The chain couples TRBV29-1 to TRBJ2-7; D is undetermined. The CDR3 DNA is TGCAGCGGCAAAGTCTCTTTTGAGCAGTACTTC. Amino acid sequence: CSGKVSFEQYF.